This is a list of T cell receptor beta chains from one sample in a study of OX40 agonist ivuxolimab in advanced cancers. The method was immunoSEQ multiplex PCR; TCRdb's version includes in-frame clones alone and lacks a portion of them. The sample has under 95,000 clones; more than 80% are singletons. Sample: CD4+ or CD8+ T cells sorted from blood, taken in a trial of the OX40 agonist ivuxolimab. These receptors came from an adult with an advanced solid tumor such as melanoma, head and neck, liver or kidney cancer. Each CDR3 is given with its conserved first and last residue. The D gene is left open where the match is weak. The size field is filled for only some rows; it gives once, few, many or a size class.

j_call: TRBJ1-4
v_call: TRBV4-3
clone_size: NA
d_call: TRBD1
cdr3_aa: CASSRQGATNEKLFF
cdr3_nt: TGCGCCAGCAGCCGACAGGGCGCAACTAATGAAAAACTGTTTTTT

j_call: TRBJ2-2
v_call: TRBV10-3
clone_size: NA
d_call: NA
cdr3_aa: CAISGPRGRNTGELFF
cdr3_nt: TGTGCCATCAGTGGACCCCGGGGGCGAAACACCGGGGAGCTGTTTTTT

j_call: TRBJ1-2
v_call: TRBV18
clone_size: NA
d_call: TRBD1
cdr3_aa: CASSPGTGLERPNRGYTF
cdr3_nt: TGTGCCAGCTCTCCCGGGACAGGTTTGGAGCGGCCTAATAGAGGCTACACCTTC

j_call: TRBJ2-1
v_call: TRBV5-6
clone_size: NA
d_call: TRBD2
cdr3_aa: CASSRTRRVTYNEQFF
cdr3_nt: TGTGCCAGCAGCAGGACTAGGAGGGTAACCTACAATGAGCAGTTCTTC

j_call: TRBJ1-3
v_call: TRBV5-4
clone_size: few
d_call: NA
cdr3_aa: CASSSFLPTGLSGNTIYF
cdr3_nt: TGTGCCAGCAGCTCTTTTTTACCGACAGGCCTCTCTGGAAACACCATATATTTT

j_call: TRBJ1-1
v_call: TRBV6-5
clone_size: NA
d_call: TRBD1
cdr3_aa: CASRDRGASTEAFF
cdr3_nt: TGTGCCAGCAGGGACAGGGGTGCTTCGACTGAAGCTTTCTTT

j_call: TRBJ1-4
v_call: TRBV5-4
clone_size: NA
d_call: NA
cdr3_aa: CASSLERSNEKLFF
cdr3_nt: TGTGCCAGCAGCTTGGAACGGTCTAATGAAAAACTGTTTTTT

j_call: TRBJ1-3
v_call: TRBV7-3
clone_size: NA
d_call: NA
cdr3_aa: CASSLAPQDSGNTIYF
cdr3_nt: TGTGCCAGCAGCTTAGCCCCACAGGACTCTGGAAACACCATATATTTT

j_call: TRBJ2-3
v_call: TRBV18
clone_size: NA
d_call: TRBD1
cdr3_aa: CASSPVAGGPWGTDTQYF
cdr3_nt: TGTGCCAGCTCACCGGTTGCAGGGGGCCCCTGGGGCACAGATACGCAGTATTTT

j_call: TRBJ1-5
v_call: TRBV28
clone_size: NA
d_call: NA
cdr3_aa: CASSPLHQPQHF
cdr3_nt: TGTGCCAGCAGTCCTCTCCATCAGCCCCAGCATTTT

j_call: TRBJ2-1
v_call: TRBV21-1
clone_size: NA
d_call: NA
cdr3_aa: CASRPEGLAGRYNEQFF
cdr3_nt: TGTGCCAGCAGACCTGAGGGACTAGCGGGGAGATACAATGAGCAGTTCTTC

j_call: TRBJ2-1
v_call: TRBV6-5
clone_size: NA
d_call: TRBD2
cdr3_aa: CASSAGLAGSNEQFF
cdr3_nt: TGTGCCAGCAGTGCGGGACTAGCGGGGAGCAATGAGCAGTTCTTC

j_call: TRBJ1-1
v_call: TRBV7-9
clone_size: NA
d_call: NA
cdr3_aa: CASSLSGTQEGAFF
cdr3_nt: TGTGCCAGCAGCTTAAGCGGGACCCAAGAGGGAGCTTTCTTT

j_call: TRBJ2-3
v_call: TRBV28
clone_size: NA
d_call: NA
cdr3_aa: CASSTGGYTQYF
cdr3_nt: TGTGCCAGCAGTACTGGTGGTTATACGCAGTATTTT

j_call: TRBJ2-3
v_call: TRBV10-2
clone_size: NA
d_call: TRBD1
cdr3_aa: CASMNPGQGANTQYF
cdr3_nt: TGCGCCAGCATGAATCCGGGACAGGGCGCGAATACGCAGTATTTT

j_call: TRBJ1-2
v_call: TRBV28
clone_size: NA
d_call: NA
cdr3_aa: CASSFPGANYGYTF
cdr3_nt: TGTGCCAGCAGTTTCCCAGGGGCTAACTATGGCTACACCTTC

j_call: TRBJ1-3
v_call: TRBV5-5
clone_size: NA
d_call: TRBD1
cdr3_aa: CASSPLGQGDTIYF
cdr3_nt: TGTGCCAGCAGCCCTTTGGGACAGGGAGACACCATATATTTT

j_call: TRBJ1-3
v_call: TRBV6-1
clone_size: NA
d_call: NA
cdr3_aa: CASRLTGSGNTIYF
cdr3_nt: TGTGCCAGCAGGCTGACGGGCTCTGGAAACACCATATATTTT

j_call: TRBJ1-1
v_call: TRBV6-5
clone_size: NA
d_call: TRBD1
cdr3_aa: CASRPTLDGQGRAFF
cdr3_nt: TGTGCCAGCAGACCGACCCTCGATGGACAGGGAAGAGCTTTCTTT

j_call: TRBJ1-1
v_call: TRBV7-9
clone_size: NA
d_call: NA
cdr3_aa: CASSFGHSGTTEAFF
cdr3_nt: TGTGCCAGCAGCTTCGGACACTCCGGGACCACTGAAGCTTTCTTT

j_call: TRBJ2-3
v_call: TRBV5-1
clone_size: once
d_call: TRBD2
cdr3_aa: CASSPWTSGGENTQYF
cdr3_nt: TGCGCCAGCAGCCCCTGGACTAGCGGGGGGGAAAATACGCAGTATTTT

j_call: TRBJ1-1
v_call: TRBV7-2
clone_size: NA
d_call: NA
cdr3_aa: CASSLDWGSINTEAFF
cdr3_nt: TGTGCCAGCAGCTTAGACTGGGGGTCCATTAACACTGAAGCTTTCTTT

j_call: TRBJ2-3
v_call: TRBV11-2
clone_size: NA
d_call: NA
cdr3_aa: CASSLGYWGTDTQYF
cdr3_nt: TGTGCCAGCAGCTTAGGGTATTGGGGCACAGATACGCAGTATTTT

j_call: TRBJ2-2
v_call: TRBV7-9
clone_size: NA
d_call: NA
cdr3_aa: CASSFRGNTGELFF
cdr3_nt: TGTGCCAGCAGCTTCCGGGGCAACACCGGGGAGCTGTTTTTT

j_call: TRBJ1-6
v_call: TRBV13
clone_size: NA
d_call: NA
cdr3_aa: CASSLEGRNSPLHF
cdr3_nt: TGTGCCAGCAGCTTAGAAGGCAGAAATTCACCCCTCCACTTT

j_call: TRBJ1-4
v_call: TRBV30
clone_size: NA
d_call: TRBD1
cdr3_aa: CAWGPSRDRVEKLFF
cdr3_nt: TGTGCCTGGGGACCAAGCCGGGACAGGGTTGAAAAACTGTTTTTT

j_call: TRBJ2-1
v_call: TRBV27
clone_size: once
d_call: TRBD1
cdr3_aa: CASSRLRGPQSEQFF
cdr3_nt: TGTGCCAGCAGTAGATTGAGGGGGCCCCAGTCTGAGCAGTTCTTC

j_call: TRBJ1-5
v_call: TRBV27
clone_size: NA
d_call: TRBD1
cdr3_aa: CASWTGGGNQPQHF
cdr3_nt: TGTGCCAGCTGGACAGGGGGCGGCAATCAGCCCCAGCATTTT

j_call: TRBJ2-2
v_call: TRBV18
clone_size: few
d_call: NA
cdr3_aa: CASSPLRTDYTGELFF
cdr3_nt: TGTGCCAGCTCACCTCTTAGGACCGATTACACCGGGGAGCTGTTTTTT

j_call: TRBJ2-1
v_call: TRBV18
clone_size: NA
d_call: NA
cdr3_aa: CASSPRLTGSNEQFF
cdr3_nt: TGTGCCAGCTCACCACGTCTTACCGGGTCGAATGAGCAGTTCTTC

j_call: TRBJ1-1
v_call: TRBV19
clone_size: few
d_call: NA
cdr3_aa: CASSIGGSMNTEAFF
cdr3_nt: TGTGCCAGTAGTATTGGGGGTTCGATGAACACTGAAGCTTTCTTT

j_call: TRBJ1-6
v_call: TRBV14
clone_size: NA
d_call: NA
cdr3_aa: CASSQGVDSLSPSPLHF
cdr3_nt: TGTGCCAGCAGCCAGGGCGTTGACAGTCTATCTCCTTCACCCCTCCACTTT

j_call: TRBJ2-1
v_call: TRBV23-1
clone_size: once
d_call: NA
cdr3_aa: CASSQLYSYNEQFF
cdr3_nt: TGCGCCAGCAGTCAATTGTACAGCTACAATGAGCAGTTCTTC

j_call: TRBJ1-6
v_call: TRBV6-5
clone_size: NA
d_call: NA
cdr3_aa: CASSYPRTPLHF
cdr3_nt: TGTGCCAGCAGTTACCCAAGGACACCCCTCCACTTT

j_call: TRBJ1-6
v_call: TRBV28
clone_size: NA
d_call: TRBD1
cdr3_aa: CASRTGGGNYSPLHF
cdr3_nt: TGTGCCAGCAGGACAGGGGGCGGTAATTATTCACCCCTCCACTTT

j_call: TRBJ2-5
v_call: TRBV5-6
clone_size: NA
d_call: TRBD1
cdr3_aa: CASSWGQGAGQETQYF
cdr3_nt: TGTGCCAGCAGCTGGGGACAGGGGGCGGGTCAAGAGACCCAGTACTTC

j_call: TRBJ2-3
v_call: TRBV5-5
clone_size: NA
d_call: TRBD2
cdr3_aa: CASSWRGSGEDTQYF
cdr3_nt: TGTGCCAGCAGCTGGAGGGGTAGCGGGGAAGATACGCAGTATTTT

j_call: TRBJ2-1
v_call: TRBV18
clone_size: NA
d_call: NA
cdr3_aa: CATSPTTYNEQFF
cdr3_nt: TGTGCCACCTCTCCTACGACATACAATGAGCAGTTCTTC

j_call: TRBJ1-5
v_call: TRBV21-1
clone_size: NA
d_call: NA
cdr3_aa: CASIRQGALNWPQHF
cdr3_nt: TGTGCCAGCATTCGCCAGGGGGCCCTTAATTGGCCCCAGCATTTT

j_call: TRBJ1-6
v_call: TRBV28
clone_size: NA
d_call: NA
cdr3_aa: CASSLVRNSPLHF
cdr3_nt: TGTGCCAGCAGTTTAGTAAGAAATTCACCCCTCCACTTT

j_call: TRBJ1-1
v_call: TRBV27
clone_size: NA
d_call: NA
cdr3_aa: CASSTLAGTEAFF
cdr3_nt: TGTGCCAGCAGTACGCTCGCGGGCACTGAAGCTTTCTTT